This TCR beta chain was sequenced in a study of blood T cell repertoires in COVID-19. For the study at large: COVID-19 samples collected from the United States, Italy and Spain covered acute and convalescent phases.

TCRdb keeps only in-frame clones here, not all; method: immunoSEQ multiplex PCR. The sample records about 160,000 clones, about 85% being singletons. The V and J ends lost 7 bases and 5 bases, in that order; junction bases with no gene match: 11. The CDR3 totals 14 residues. CDR1 and CDR2 from the germline V gene are MNHEY and SMNVEV (reference sequence). What was sequenced was peripheral blood. This chain connects TRBV27 to TRBJ2-7; 7 positions match TRBD1. This sequence was found in a human donor with acute or convalescent COVID-19. The donor label of this sample is uncertain. The CDR3 DNA sequence: TGTGCCAGCAATGCGGACAGGCGTCTGCACGAGCAGTACTTC. Residues: CASNADRRLHEQYF.